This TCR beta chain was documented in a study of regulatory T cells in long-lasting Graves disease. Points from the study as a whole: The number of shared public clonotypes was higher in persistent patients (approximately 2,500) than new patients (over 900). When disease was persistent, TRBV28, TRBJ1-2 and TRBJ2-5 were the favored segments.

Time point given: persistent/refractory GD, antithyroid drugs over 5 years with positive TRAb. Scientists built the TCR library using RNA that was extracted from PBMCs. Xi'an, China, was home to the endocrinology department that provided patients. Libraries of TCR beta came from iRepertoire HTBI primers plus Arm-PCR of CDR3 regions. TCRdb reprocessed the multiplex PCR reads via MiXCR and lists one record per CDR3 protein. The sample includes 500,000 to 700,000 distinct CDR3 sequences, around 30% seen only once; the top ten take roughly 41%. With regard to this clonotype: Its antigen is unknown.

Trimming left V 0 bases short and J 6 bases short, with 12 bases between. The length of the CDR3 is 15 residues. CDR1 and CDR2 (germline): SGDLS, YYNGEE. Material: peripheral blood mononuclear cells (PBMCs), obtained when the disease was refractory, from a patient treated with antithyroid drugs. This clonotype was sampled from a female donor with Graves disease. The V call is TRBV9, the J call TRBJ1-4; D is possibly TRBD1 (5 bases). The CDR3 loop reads CASSVEGASYEKLFF. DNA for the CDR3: TGTGCCAGCAGCGTAGAAGGGGCGAGCTATGAAAAACTGTTTTTT. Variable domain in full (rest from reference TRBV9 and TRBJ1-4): DSGVTQTPKHLITATGQRVTLRCSPRSGDLSVYWYQQSLDQGLQFLIQYYNGEERAKGNILERFSAQQFPDLHSELNLSSLELGDSALYFCASSVEGASYEKLFFGSGTQLSVL.